The subject of this entry is one T cell receptor (beta chain). What it binds is unknown. These data belong to a study of OX40 agonist ivuxolimab in advanced cancers. Study information: The study treated patients with ivuxolimab, an agonistic anti-OX40 (CD134) antibody. Of the patients, three showed partial responses, one with hepatocellular carcinoma and two with cutaneous melanoma. Regarding the study as a whole: Some nonresponders additionally presented with little normalized T-cell clonal expansion. Average numbers of expanded clones were greater in CD8+ T cells than in CD4+.

Method: immunoSEQ multiplex PCR; TCRdb's copy keeps in-frame clones and lacks some. The repertoire consists of tens of thousands of clones, with about 90% occurring once and the leading ten covering 0.65% to 0.85%. The CDR3 spans 15 residues. Germline values: CDR1 LNHDA, CDR2 SQIVND (reference sequence). Trimming removed 3 bases from V and 6 bases from J; junction bases left unmatched: 6. The rearrangement joins TRBV19 to TRBJ1-4; TRBD1 agrees at 8 bases. The sequence derives from an adult with an advanced solid tumor such as melanoma, head and neck, liver or kidney cancer. The sequenced sample was CD4+ or CD8+ T cells sorted from blood, obtained in a trial of the OX40 agonist ivuxolimab. CDR3 nucleotide sequence: TGTGCCAGTAGTATTCCCGGGACAGGTCATGAAAAACTGTTTTTT. Its protein is CASSIPGTGHEKLFF.